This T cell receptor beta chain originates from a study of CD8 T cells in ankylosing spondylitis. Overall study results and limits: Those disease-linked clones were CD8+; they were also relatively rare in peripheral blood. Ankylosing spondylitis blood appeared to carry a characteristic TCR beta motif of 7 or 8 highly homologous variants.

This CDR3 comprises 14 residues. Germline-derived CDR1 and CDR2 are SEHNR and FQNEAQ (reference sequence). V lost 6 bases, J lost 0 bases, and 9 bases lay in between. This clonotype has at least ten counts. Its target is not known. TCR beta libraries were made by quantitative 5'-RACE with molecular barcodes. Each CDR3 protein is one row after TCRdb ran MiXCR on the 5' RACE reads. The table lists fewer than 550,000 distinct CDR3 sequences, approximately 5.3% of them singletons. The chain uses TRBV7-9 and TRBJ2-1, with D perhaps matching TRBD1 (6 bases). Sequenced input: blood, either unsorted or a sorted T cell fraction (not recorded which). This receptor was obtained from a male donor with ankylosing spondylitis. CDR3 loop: CASRRGSSYNEQFF. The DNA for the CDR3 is TGTGCCAGCAGGAGGGGGAGCTCCTACAATGAGCAGTTCTTC.